These T cell receptor beta chains were read from a single sample in a study of control samples from healthy donors and cancer patients. The assay was immunoSEQ multiplex PCR, and TCRdb's table has in-frame clones only and misses some. This table holds about 110,000 clones, approximately 87% found once. The specimen sequenced was PBMCs. The receptors originated from a woman aged 55 to 70 with lung cancer. Each CDR3 is given with its conserved first and last residue. The D gene is left open where the match is weak. Expanded clones get a size class; other rows say once, few or many, or leave the size out.

clone_size j_call d_call v_call cdr3_aa cdr3_nt
. TRBJ2-5 . TRBV12-5 CAPDPESKETQYF TGTGCTCCAGATCCGGAATCTAAAGAGACCCAGTACTTC
. TRBJ1-1 . TRBV9 CASSQDGYTEAFF TGTGCCAGCAGCCAGGACGGTTACACTGAAGCTTTCTTT
many TRBJ1-2 . TRBV6-5 CASTPFMGGYGYTF TGTGCCAGCACACCATTTATGGGTGGGTATGGCTACACCTTC
. TRBJ1-6 . TRBV9 CASSRTAPSDSPLHF TGTGCCAGCAGCCGGACAGCTCCATCGGACTCACCCCTCCACTTT
. TRBJ2-3 TRBD1 TRBV3-1/TRBV3-2 CASSQDLGTGGTDTQYF TGTGCCAGCAGCCAAGATCTCGGGACAGGTGGCACAGATACGCAGTATTTT
. TRBJ2-5 . TRBV5-1 CASSTPQETQYF TGCGCCAGCAGCACACCACAAGAGACCCAGTACTTC
. TRBJ1-6 . TRBV5-1 CASSPSGGRNSPLHF TGCGCCAGCAGCCCCAGCGGAGGGCGTAATTCACCCCTCCACTTT
. TRBJ1-2 . TRBV5-4 CASIQRGDYGYTF TGTGCCAGCATCCAGAGAGGGGACTATGGCTACACCTTC
. TRBJ2-2 . TRBV28 CASTTASLGTGELFF TGTGCCAGCACTACCGCATCACTGGGGACCGGGGAGCTGTTTTTT
once TRBJ2-5 . TRBV9 CASSVGGSKGETQYF TGTGCCAGCAGCGTAGGGGGGAGTAAGGGCGAGACCCAGTACTTC
. TRBJ2-7 . TRBV7-9 CASSLVGSFSYEQYF TGTGCCAGCAGCTTAGTTGGCAGCTTCTCCTACGAGCAGTACTTC
. TRBJ1-5 TRBD1 TRBV5-3 CARSLNDRGFSSNQPQHF TGTGCCAGAAGCTTGAACGACAGGGGGTTTTCTAGCAATCAGCCCCAGCATTTT
. TRBJ1-1 . TRBV18 CASSLQGGTEAFF TGTGCCAGCTCACTACAGGGCGGCACTGAAGCTTTCTTT
once TRBJ2-3 TRBD1 TRBV6-5 CASSYGVGQGGNTQYF TGTGCCAGCAGTTACGGCGTGGGACAGGGGGGAAATACGCAGTATTTT
. TRBJ2-7 TRBD1 TRBV20-1 CSASSGGRSYEQYF TGCAGTGCTAGTTCAGGGGGTAGATCCTACGAGCAGTACTTC
few TRBJ1-4 TRBD1 TRBV18 CASSLTGAGTNEKLFF TGTGCCAGCTCACTCACAGGGGCAGGAACTAATGAAAAACTGTTTTTT
. TRBJ2-7 TRBD1 TRBV7-9 CASSSPGQGTSYEQYF TGTGCCAGCAGCTCACCCGGACAGGGGACTTCCTACGAGCAGTACTTC
. TRBJ1-1 . TRBV24-1 CATSVGGARGGRDTEAFF TGTGCCACCAGTGTCGGGGGGGCCCGCGGGGGGCGGGACACTGAAGCTTTCTTT
. TRBJ1-2 . TRBV12-3/TRBV12-4 CASSKQGIGENTF TGTGCCAGCAGTAAACAGGGTATTGGTGAAAACACCTTC
. TRBJ1-1 . TRBV3-1/TRBV3-2 CASSQGVANTEAFF TGTGCCAGCAGCCAAGGGGTGGCGAACACTGAAGCTTTCTTT
. TRBJ2-1 . TRBV10-3 CAISRVDNEQFF TGTGCCATCAGCAGGGTTGACAATGAGCAGTTCTTC